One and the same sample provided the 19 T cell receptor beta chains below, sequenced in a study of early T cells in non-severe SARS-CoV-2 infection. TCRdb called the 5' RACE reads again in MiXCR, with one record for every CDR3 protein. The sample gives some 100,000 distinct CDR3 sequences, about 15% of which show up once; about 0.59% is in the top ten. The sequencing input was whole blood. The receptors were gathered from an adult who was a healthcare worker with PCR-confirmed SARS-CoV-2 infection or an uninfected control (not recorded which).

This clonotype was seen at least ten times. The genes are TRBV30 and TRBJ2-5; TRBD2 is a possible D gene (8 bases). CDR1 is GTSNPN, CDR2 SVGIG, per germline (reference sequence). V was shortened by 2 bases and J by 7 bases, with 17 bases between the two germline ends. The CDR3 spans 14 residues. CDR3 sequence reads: CAWSTGGGYATQYF. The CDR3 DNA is TGTGCCTGGAGTACGGGAGGGGGCTATGCGACCCAGTACTTC.

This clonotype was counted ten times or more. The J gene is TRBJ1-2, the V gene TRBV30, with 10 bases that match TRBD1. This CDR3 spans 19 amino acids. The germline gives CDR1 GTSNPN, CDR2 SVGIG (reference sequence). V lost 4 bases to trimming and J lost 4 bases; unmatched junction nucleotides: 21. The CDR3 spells CAWILPYRDRGLEGYGYTF. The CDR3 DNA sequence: TGTGCCTGGATTCTGCCGTACCGGGACAGGGGCTTGGAGGGCTATGGCTACACCTTC.

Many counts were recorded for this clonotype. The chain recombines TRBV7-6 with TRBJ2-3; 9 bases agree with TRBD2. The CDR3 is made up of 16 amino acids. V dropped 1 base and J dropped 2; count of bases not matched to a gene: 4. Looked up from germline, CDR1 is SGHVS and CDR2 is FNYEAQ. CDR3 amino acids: CASSLVLAGTTDTQYF. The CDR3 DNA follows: TGTGCCAGCAGCTTAGTGCTAGCGGGGACCACAGATACGCAGTATTTT.

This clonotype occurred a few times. The CDR3 spells CASSESGRPYGYTF. As DNA, the CDR3 is TGTGCCAGCAGTGAATCAGGGCGACCTTATGGCTACACCTTC. The rearrangement joins TRBV2 to TRBJ1-2; possible D gene TRBD1, 5 bases. The CDR3 consists of 14 residues. From germline, CDR1 is SNHLY and CDR2 FYNNEI. V was pared by 2 bases and J by 5 bases, with 12 bases between. Together with reference TRBV2 and TRBJ1-2, the CDR3 gives the full variable domain: EPEVTQTPSHQVTQMGQEVILRCVPISNHLYFYWYRQILGQKVEFLVSFYNNEISEKSEIFDDQFSVERPDGSNFTLKIRSTKLEDSAMYFCASSESGRPYGYTFGSGTRLTVV.

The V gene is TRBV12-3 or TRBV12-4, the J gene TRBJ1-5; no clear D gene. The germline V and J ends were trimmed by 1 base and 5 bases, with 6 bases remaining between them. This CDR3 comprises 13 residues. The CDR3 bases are TGTGCCAGCAGTTTAGACCGGTATCAGCCCCAGCATTTT. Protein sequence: CASSLDRYQPQHF.

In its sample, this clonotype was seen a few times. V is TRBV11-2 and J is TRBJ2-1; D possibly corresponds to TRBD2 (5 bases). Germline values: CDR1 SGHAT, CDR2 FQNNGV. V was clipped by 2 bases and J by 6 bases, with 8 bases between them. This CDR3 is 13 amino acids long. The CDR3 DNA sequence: TGTGCCAGCAGCTTAAATGCGGGCAATGAGCAGTTCTTC. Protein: CASSLNAGNEQFF. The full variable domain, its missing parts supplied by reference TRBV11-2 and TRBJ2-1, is EAGVAQSPRYKIIEKRQSVAFWCNPISGHATLYWYQQILGQGPKLLIQFQNNGVVDDSQLPKDRFSAERLKGVDSTLKIQPAKLEDSAVYLCASSLNAGNEQFFGPGTRLTVL.

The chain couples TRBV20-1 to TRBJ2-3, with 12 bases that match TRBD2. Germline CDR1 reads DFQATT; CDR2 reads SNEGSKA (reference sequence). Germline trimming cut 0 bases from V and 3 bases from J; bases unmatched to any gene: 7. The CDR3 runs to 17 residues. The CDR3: CSARDPTSGGTTDTQYF. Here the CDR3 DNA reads TGCAGTGCTAGAGACCCGACTAGCGGGGGTACAACAGATACGCAGTATTTT.

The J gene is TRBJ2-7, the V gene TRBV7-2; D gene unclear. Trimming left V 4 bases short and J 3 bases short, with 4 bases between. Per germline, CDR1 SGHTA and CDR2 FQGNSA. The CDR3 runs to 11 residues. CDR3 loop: CASSSNYEQYV. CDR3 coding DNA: TGTGCCAGCAGCTCGAACTACGAGCAGTACGTC.

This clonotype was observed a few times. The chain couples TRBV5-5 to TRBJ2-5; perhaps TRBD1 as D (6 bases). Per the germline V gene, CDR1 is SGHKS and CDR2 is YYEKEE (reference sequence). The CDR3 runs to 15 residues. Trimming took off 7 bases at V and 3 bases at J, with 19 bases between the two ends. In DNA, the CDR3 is TGTGCCAGCGGGGGCGAGGGGCCCACTAAAGAGACCCAGTACTTC. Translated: CASGGEGPTKETQYF.

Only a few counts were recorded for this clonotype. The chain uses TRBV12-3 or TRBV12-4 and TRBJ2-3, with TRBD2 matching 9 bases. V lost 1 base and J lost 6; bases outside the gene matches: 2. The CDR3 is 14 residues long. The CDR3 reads CASSLGTSVDTQYF. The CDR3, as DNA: TGTGCCAGCAGTTTAGGGACTAGCGTGGATACGCAGTATTTT.

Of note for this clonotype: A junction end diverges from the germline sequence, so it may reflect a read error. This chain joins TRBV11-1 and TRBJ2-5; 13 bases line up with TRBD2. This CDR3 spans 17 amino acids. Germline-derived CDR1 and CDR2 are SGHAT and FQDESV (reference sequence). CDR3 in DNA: TGTGCCAGCAGCCCTAGCCTCGGGACTAGCGGGACGGAGACCCAGAACTTC. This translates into CASSPSLGTSGTETQNF. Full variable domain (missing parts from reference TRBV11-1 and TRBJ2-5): EAEVAQSPRYKITEKSQAVAFWCDPISGHATLYWYRQILGQGPELLVQFQDESVVDDSQLPKDRFSAERLKGVDSTLKIQPAELGDSAMYLCASSPSLGTSGTETQNFGPGTRLLVL.

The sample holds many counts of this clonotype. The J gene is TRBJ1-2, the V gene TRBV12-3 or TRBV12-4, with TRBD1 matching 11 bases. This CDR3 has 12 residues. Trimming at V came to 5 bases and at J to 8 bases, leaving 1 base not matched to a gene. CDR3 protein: CASSRTGGGYTF. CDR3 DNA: TGTGCCAGCAGTCGGACAGGGGGCGGCTACACCTTC.

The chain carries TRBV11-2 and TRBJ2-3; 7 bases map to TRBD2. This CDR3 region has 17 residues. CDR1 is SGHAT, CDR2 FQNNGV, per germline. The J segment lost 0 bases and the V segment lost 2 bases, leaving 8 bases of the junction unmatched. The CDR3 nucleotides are TGTGCCAGCAGCTTAATCTCTGGCGGGGGTAGCACAGATACGCAGTATTTT. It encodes CASSLISGGGSTDTQYF.

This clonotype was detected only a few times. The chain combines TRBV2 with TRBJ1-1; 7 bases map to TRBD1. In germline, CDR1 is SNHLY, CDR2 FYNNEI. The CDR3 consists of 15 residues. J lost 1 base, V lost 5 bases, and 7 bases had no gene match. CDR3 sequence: CASSPSGTANTEAFF. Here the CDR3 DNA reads TGTGCCAGCAGTCCGTCCGGGACAGCGAACACTGAAGCTTTCTTT.

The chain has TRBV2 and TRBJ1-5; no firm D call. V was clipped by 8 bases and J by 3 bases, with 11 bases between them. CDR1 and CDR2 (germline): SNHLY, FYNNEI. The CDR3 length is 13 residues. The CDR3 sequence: CASDDIDNQPQHF. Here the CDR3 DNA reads TGTGCCAGCGACGACATTGACAATCAGCCCCAGCATTTT.

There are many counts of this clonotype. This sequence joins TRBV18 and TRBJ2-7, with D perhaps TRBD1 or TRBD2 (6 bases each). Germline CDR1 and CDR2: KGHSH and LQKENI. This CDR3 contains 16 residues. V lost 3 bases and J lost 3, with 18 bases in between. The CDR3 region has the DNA TGTGCCAGCTCACCGTATTTTGGGGGGCGAATCTACGAGCAGTACGTC. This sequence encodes CASSPYFGGRIYEQYV.

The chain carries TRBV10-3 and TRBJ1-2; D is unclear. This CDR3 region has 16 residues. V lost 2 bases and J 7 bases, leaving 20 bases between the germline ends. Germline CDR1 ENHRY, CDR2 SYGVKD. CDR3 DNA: TGTGCCATCAGTGAGAATAGGAGCACTGATTGGTCTGGCTACACCTTC. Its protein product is CAISENRSTDWSGYTF.

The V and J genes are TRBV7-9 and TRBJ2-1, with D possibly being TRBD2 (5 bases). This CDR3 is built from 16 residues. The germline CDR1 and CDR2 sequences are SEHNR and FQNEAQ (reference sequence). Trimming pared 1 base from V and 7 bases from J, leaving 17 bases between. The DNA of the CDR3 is TGTGCCAGCAGCTTAGGGCAATCGGGGTATGAGAATGAGCAGTTCTTC. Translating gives CASSLGQSGYENEQFF.

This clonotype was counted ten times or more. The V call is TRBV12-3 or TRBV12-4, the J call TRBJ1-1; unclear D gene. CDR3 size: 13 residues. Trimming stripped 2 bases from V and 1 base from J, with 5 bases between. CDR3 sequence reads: CASSLLTNTEAFF. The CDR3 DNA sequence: TGTGCCAGCAGTTTACTCACGAACACTGAAGCTTTCTTT.